The sequence of this TCR beta chain was determined in a study of T cells in Graves' hyperthyroidism and ophthalmopathy. Study-level results: Among thyroid clonotypes expanded above 0.001, most also appeared in blood.

Amplification of TCR beta CDR3 regions used RNA as the template. The HTBI primer set drove a first-round RT-PCR of the TCR CDR3. TCRdb ran MiXCR on the multiplex PCR reads and lists one entry per CDR3 protein. The table shows hundreds of thousands of distinct CDR3 sequences, with 12% to 15% occurring only once. This clonotype showed up many times. Its antigen is unknown. Researchers defined stable Graves' hyperthyroidism as no ophthalmopathy progression within 18 months. This CDR3 has 14 amino acids. V was clipped by 5 bases and J by 3 bases, with 14 bases between them. CDR1 and CDR2 (germline): GTSNPN, SVGIG (reference sequence).

Sequenced: blood. V gene TRBV30 combines with J gene TRBJ1-5; possibly TRBD1 for D (6 bases). The clonotype originates from a woman younger than 35 with Graves' hyperthyroidism. The CDR3 here is CAWGQRNNNQPQHF. For the CDR3, the DNA is TGTGCCTGGGGACAGCGGAACAACAATCAGCCCCAGCATTTT.